The entry below describes one T cell receptor (beta chain). This CDR3 spans 14 amino acids. The data were obtained in a study of OX40 agonist ivuxolimab in advanced cancers. Method: immunoSEQ multiplex PCR; TCRdb's copy keeps in-frame clones and lacks some. There are about 60,000 clones in the sample; 86% occur only once, and less than 1.1% lies in the top ten. V usage is TRBV21-1 and J usage is TRBJ2-7; the table's D gene call, TRBD1, was not cross checked with the DNA. TRBV21-1 is an annotated pseudogene. The sequencing used CD4+ or CD8+ T cells sorted from blood, collected in a trial of the OX40 agonist ivuxolimab. The receptor comes from an adult with an advanced solid tumor such as melanoma, head and neck, liver or kidney cancer. CDR3 sequence reads: CASTQGKQDYEQYF. The DNA of the CDR3 is TGTGCCAGCACCCAAGGGAAACAGGACTACGAGCAGTACTTC.